These T cell receptor beta chains were read from a single sample in a study of T-cell reconstitution after alpha-beta-depleted transplantation in children. Each CDR3 protein is one row after TCRdb ran MiXCR on the PCR reads. The sample shows some 530,000 distinct CDR3 sequences, about 12% of them seen only once. Sequences were derived from PBMCs from the stem cell graft donor, sampled from the stem cell graft. The receptors here all came from a human donor who donated a stem cell graft to a child with combined immunodeficiency. The CDR3 runs from the conserved cysteine through the conserved F or W. A D gene is named only where the DNA matches it firmly. Expanded clones get a size class; other rows say once, few or many, or leave the size out.

j_gene: TRBJ1-5; abundance: few; d_gene: -; v_gene: TRBV5-1; CDR3aa: CASRRQLRGDQPQHF; CDR3nt: TGCGCCAGCAGGCGACAGCTCCGGGGGGATCAGCCCCAGCATTTT
j_gene: TRBJ2-1; abundance: few; d_gene: -; v_gene: TRBV29-1; CDR3aa: CSVGLDYYNEQFF; CDR3nt: TGCAGCGTTGGGTTGGACTATTACAATGAGCAGTTCTTC
j_gene: TRBJ1-6; abundance: many; d_gene: -; v_gene: TRBV6-1; CDR3aa: CASTSDPISPLHF; CDR3nt: TGTGCCAGCACCTCCGACCCAATTTCACCCCTCCACTTT
j_gene: TRBJ2-2; abundance: many; d_gene: TRBD1; v_gene: TRBV12-3/TRBV12-4; CDR3aa: CASSRQGATGELFF; CDR3nt: TGTGCCAGCAGCCGACAGGGAGCCACCGGGGAGCTGTTTTTT
j_gene: TRBJ2-3; abundance: few; d_gene: TRBD2; v_gene: TRBV20-1; CDR3aa: CSARDGIRDYPNTDTQYF; CDR3nt: TGCAGTGCTAGAGACGGAATTCGGGACTACCCAAATACAGATACGCAGTATTTT
j_gene: TRBJ2-2; abundance: -; d_gene: -; v_gene: TRBV24-1; CDR3aa: CATGPGGPGELFF; CDR3nt: TGTGCCACGGGCCCGGGGGGCCCCGGGGAGCTGTTTTTT
j_gene: TRBJ2-1; abundance: many; d_gene: -; v_gene: TRBV29-1; CDR3aa: CSVEDEAPGWQFF; CDR3nt: TGCAGCGTTGAAGACGAAGCTCCGGGATGGCAGTTCTTC
j_gene: TRBJ1-1; abundance: few; d_gene: TRBD1; v_gene: TRBV7-9; CDR3aa: CASSWEQGAGSEAFF; CDR3nt: TGTGCCAGCAGCTGGGAACAGGGGGCAGGCTCTGAAGCTTTCTTT
j_gene: TRBJ2-7; abundance: -; d_gene: TRBD2; v_gene: TRBV24-1; CDR3aa: CATSDRRGGTYEQYF; CDR3nt: TGTGCCACCAGTGATCGCCGGGGAGGGACCTACGAGCAGTACTTC
j_gene: TRBJ2-1; abundance: -; d_gene: TRBD2; v_gene: TRBV11-2; CDR3aa: CASAGGSNEQFF; CDR3nt: TGTGCCAGCGCGGGGGGCTCCAATGAGCAGTTCTTC
j_gene: TRBJ2-3; abundance: few; d_gene: TRBD2; v_gene: TRBV14; CDR3aa: CASSQDSASGSGLDTQYF; CDR3nt: TGTGCCAGCAGCCAAGATTCGGCTAGCGGGAGTGGACTGGATACGCAGTATTTT
j_gene: TRBJ2-7; abundance: many; d_gene: -; v_gene: TRBV10-3; CDR3aa: CAISALAQSYEQYF; CDR3nt: TGTGCCATCAGTGCTCTAGCGCAATCCTACGAGCAGTACTTC
j_gene: TRBJ2-1; abundance: few; d_gene: TRBD2; v_gene: TRBV7-9; CDR3aa: CASSSRFATSVNNEQFF; CDR3nt: TGTGCCAGCAGCTCCCGGTTTGCGACTAGCGTCAACAATGAGCAGTTCTTC
j_gene: TRBJ2-1; abundance: many; d_gene: TRBD2; v_gene: TRBV5-1; CDR3aa: CASSGRTSRLNEQFF; CDR3nt: TGCGCCAGCAGCGGACGGACTAGCCGGCTGAATGAGCAGTTCTTC
j_gene: TRBJ2-5; abundance: few; d_gene: -; v_gene: TRBV7-9; CDR3aa: CASTQESRSQETQYF; CDR3nt: TGTGCCAGCACCCAGGAATCTAGGAGCCAAGAGACCCAGTACTTC
j_gene: TRBJ2-1; abundance: -; d_gene: TRBD1; v_gene: TRBV27; CDR3aa: CASRSGQGVYDEQFF; CDR3nt: TGTGCCAGCCGCTCGGGACAGGGGGTTTACGATGAGCAGTTCTTC
j_gene: TRBJ2-7; abundance: few; d_gene: TRBD1; v_gene: TRBV27; CDR3aa: CASSQTGYYEQYF; CDR3nt: TGTGCCAGCAGTCAGACAGGGTACTACGAGCAGTACTTC
j_gene: TRBJ2-7; abundance: few; d_gene: -; v_gene: TRBV25-1; CDR3aa: CASSALDRIYEQYF; CDR3nt: TGTGCCAGCAGTGCTCTAGACAGGATCTACGAGCAGTACTTC
j_gene: TRBJ2-1; abundance: -; d_gene: TRBD2; v_gene: TRBV11-3; CDR3aa: CASSSGLAGESEQFF; CDR3nt: TGTGCCAGCAGCTCCGGACTAGCGGGAGAATCTGAGCAGTTCTTC
j_gene: TRBJ1-5; abundance: few; d_gene: -; v_gene: TRBV12-3/TRBV12-4; CDR3aa: CASSLRFGLRFGQPQHF; CDR3nt: TGTGCCAGCAGTCTAAGATTCGGCCTGCGGTTTGGGCAGCCCCAGCATTTT
j_gene: TRBJ2-2; abundance: -; d_gene: -; v_gene: TRBV10-3; CDR3aa: CAITAGETGELFF; CDR3nt: TGTGCCATCACTGCAGGGGAAACCGGGGAGCTGTTTTTT
j_gene: TRBJ2-3; abundance: few; d_gene: -; v_gene: TRBV7-9; CDR3aa: CASSRSGTTSTDTQYF; CDR3nt: TGTGCCAGCAGCCGGTCCGGGACCACGAGCACAGATACGCAGTATTTT
j_gene: TRBJ2-5; abundance: -; d_gene: -; v_gene: TRBV29-1; CDR3aa: CSVENPEGGTQYF; CDR3nt: TGCAGCGTTGAAAATCCGGAGGGAGGGACCCAGTACTTC
j_gene: TRBJ2-1; abundance: -; d_gene: TRBD1; v_gene: TRBV20-1; CDR3aa: CSASLDRGAREQFF; CDR3nt: TGCAGTGCTAGTTTGGACAGGGGAGCAAGGGAGCAGTTCTTC
j_gene: TRBJ2-1; abundance: few; d_gene: -; v_gene: TRBV29-1; CDR3aa: CSAKNRDSYNEQFF; CDR3nt: TGCAGCGCCAAGAACAGGGACTCCTACAATGAGCAGTTCTTC
j_gene: TRBJ2-1; abundance: few; d_gene: -; v_gene: TRBV27; CDR3aa: CASSQSLRNEQFF; CDR3nt: TGTGCCAGCAGTCAGTCGCTTCGCAATGAGCAGTTCTTC
j_gene: TRBJ2-5; abundance: many; d_gene: -; v_gene: TRBV6-5; CDR3aa: CASSYSGSAETQYF; CDR3nt: TGTGCCAGCAGTTACTCCGGGTCGGCGGAGACCCAGTACTTC
j_gene: TRBJ2-2; abundance: many; d_gene: -; v_gene: TRBV12-3/TRBV12-4; CDR3aa: CASSPTLNTGELFF; CDR3nt: TGTGCCAGCAGTCCGACATTGAACACCGGGGAGCTGTTTTTT
j_gene: TRBJ2-3; abundance: many; d_gene: -; v_gene: TRBV5-6; CDR3aa: CASSLLGPGTDTQYF; CDR3nt: TGTGCCAGCAGCTTGTTAGGGCCAGGCACAGATACGCAGTATTTT
j_gene: TRBJ1-4; abundance: few; d_gene: -; v_gene: TRBV7-9; CDR3aa: CASSLAQDKEKLFF; CDR3nt: TGTGCCAGCAGCTTAGCCCAAGACAAAGAAAAACTGTTTTTT
j_gene: TRBJ2-5; abundance: -; d_gene: TRBD2; v_gene: TRBV3-1; CDR3aa: CASSQDWTSGRLETQYF; CDR3nt: TGTGCCAGCAGCCAAGATTGGACTAGCGGGAGACTAGAGACCCAGTACTTC
j_gene: TRBJ2-2; abundance: many; d_gene: TRBD2; v_gene: TRBV7-2; CDR3aa: CASSLVSSGSGGELFF; CDR3nt: TGTGCCAGCAGCTTAGTGTCTAGCGGGAGCGGGGGGGAGCTGTTTTTT
j_gene: TRBJ2-1; abundance: -; d_gene: TRBD2; v_gene: TRBV2; CDR3aa: CARGLAGYNEQFF; CDR3nt: TGTGCCAGAGGACTAGCGGGTTACAATGAGCAGTTCTTC
j_gene: TRBJ2-7; abundance: few; d_gene: -; v_gene: TRBV5-1; CDR3aa: CASSFGRANTEQYF; CDR3nt: TGCGCCAGCAGCTTCGGGCGAGCAAATACCGAGCAGTACTTC
j_gene: TRBJ1-1; abundance: -; d_gene: -; v_gene: TRBV10-3; CDR3aa: CATIAAGGGTEAFF; CDR3nt: TGTGCCACCATCGCGGCCGGGGGGGGTACTGAAGCTTTCTTT
j_gene: TRBJ2-1; abundance: few; d_gene: -; v_gene: TRBV28; CDR3aa: CASTLGLDNEQFF; CDR3nt: TGTGCCAGCACCCTCGGGTTGGACAATGAGCAGTTCTTC
j_gene: TRBJ2-6; abundance: -; d_gene: -; v_gene: TRBV4-3; CDR3aa: CASSEDRITGANVLTF; CDR3nt: TGCGCCAGCAGCGAAGATAGGATAACTGGGGCCAACGTCCTGACTTTC
j_gene: TRBJ2-3; abundance: -; d_gene: TRBD1; v_gene: TRBV30; CDR3aa: CAWGQGTDTQYF; CDR3nt: TGTGCCTGGGGACAGGGCACAGATACGCAGTATTTT